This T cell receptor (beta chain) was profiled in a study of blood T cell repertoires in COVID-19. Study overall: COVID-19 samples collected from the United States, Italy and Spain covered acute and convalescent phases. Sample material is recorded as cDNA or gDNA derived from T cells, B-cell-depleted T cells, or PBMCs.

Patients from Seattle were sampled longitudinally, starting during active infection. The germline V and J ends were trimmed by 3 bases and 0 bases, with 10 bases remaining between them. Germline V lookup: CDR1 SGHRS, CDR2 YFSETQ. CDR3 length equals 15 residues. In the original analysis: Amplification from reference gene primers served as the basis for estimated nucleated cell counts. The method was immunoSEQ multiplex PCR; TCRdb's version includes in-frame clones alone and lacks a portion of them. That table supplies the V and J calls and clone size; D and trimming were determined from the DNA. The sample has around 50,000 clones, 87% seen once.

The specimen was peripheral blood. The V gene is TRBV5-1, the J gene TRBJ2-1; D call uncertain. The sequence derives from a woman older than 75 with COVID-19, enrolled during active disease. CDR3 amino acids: CASSSNPSSYNEQFF. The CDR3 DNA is TGCGCCAGCAGCTCGAACCCGAGCTCCTACAATGAGCAGTTCTTC. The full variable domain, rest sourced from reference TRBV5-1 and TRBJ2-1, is KAGVTQTPRYLIKTRGQQVTLSCSPISGHRSVSWYQQTPGQGLQFLFEYFSETQRNKGNFPGRFSGRQFSNSRSEMNVSTLELGDSALYLCASSSNPSSYNEQFFGPGTRLTVL.